The 11 T cell receptor beta chains below come from one sample, sequenced in a study of T cells in localized non-small cell lung cancer. Only in-frame clones appear in the TCRdb table, and some are missing; sequencing was by immunoSEQ multiplex PCR. The table lists over 70,000 clones, approximately 91% of them singletons. The starting material was PBMCs, obtained before any cancer treatment. The receptors were gathered from a woman aged 35 to 75 with stage II squamous cell lung carcinoma.

This clone was seen just once. The chain recombines TRBV15 with TRBJ1-4, with D possibly being TRBD1 (5 bases). CDR3 size: 14 residues. V was pared by 3 bases and J by 5 bases, with 10 bases between. The V gene's germline CDR1 is LNHNV and CDR2 YYDKDF (reference sequence). CDR3 sequence (DNA): TGTGCCACCAGCAGTTCAGGGAGAAATGAAAAACTGTTTTTT. Encoded protein: CATSSSGRNEKLFF.

This clone was counted once. The J gene is TRBJ2-1, the V gene TRBV6-1, with 12 bases identical to TRBD2. CDR1 MNHNS and CDR2 SASEGT come from the germline V gene. CDR3 size: 15 residues. V lost 4 bases and J lost 7; bases outside the gene matches: 5. Here the CDR3 DNA reads TGTGCCAGCAGTGGCCTTGGACTAGCGGGGAATGAGCAGTTCTTC. Protein: CASSGLGLAGNEQFF.

The gene calls are TRBV19 and TRBJ2-2; D not resolved. V was shortened by 7 bases and J by 0 bases, with 9 bases between the two germline ends. Germline values: CDR1 LNHDA, CDR2 SQIVND (reference sequence). The CDR3 has 14 amino acids. The CDR3 DNA follows: TGTGCCAGTACCTCTTTCGCGAACACCGGGGAGCTGTTTTTT. Translation gives CASTSFANTGELFF.

The CDR3 is CASRIRGSPLHF. CDR3 in DNA: TGTGCCAGCAGAATCCGGGGGTCACCCCTCCACTTT. V usage is TRBV6-6 and J usage is TRBJ1-6; perhaps TRBD1 as D (5 bases). V shed 6 bases and J shed 10 bases, with 10 bases lying between them. CDR3 length equals 12 residues. Germline CDR1 is MNHNY and CDR2 is SVGAGI (reference sequence).

The J gene is TRBJ1-1, the V gene TRBV6-6, with TRBD1 identical over 8 bases. J lost 4 bases, V lost 1 base, and 2 bases had no gene match. Per the germline V gene, CDR1 is MNHNY and CDR2 is SVGAGI (reference sequence). This CDR3 has 14 amino acids. CDR3 amino acids: CASSYLQGGTEAFF. CDR3 DNA: TGTGCCAGCAGTTACTTACAGGGGGGCACTGAAGCTTTCTTT.

J is TRBJ1-1 and V is TRBV11-2; the D is unclear. Germline V gene data show CDR1 as SGHAT and CDR2 as FQNNGV. CDR3 length equals 14 residues. Trimming took 1 base from V and 8 from J, leaving 14 bases between them. CDR3 in amino acids: CASSLVPRRREAFF. CDR3 nucleotide sequence: TGTGCCAGCAGCTTAGTCCCTCGTCGACGAGAAGCTTTCTTT.

V usage is TRBV5-5 and J usage is TRBJ2-5, with no clear D. Trimming took 4 bases from V and 4 from J, leaving 11 bases between them. Germline values: CDR1 SGHKS, CDR2 YYEKEE (reference sequence). The CDR3 has 13 residues. The CDR3 nucleotides are TGTGCCAGCAGCCTTTTGGTCGGAGAGACCCAGTACTTC. Translating gives CASSLLVGETQYF.

This clone was detected once. The chain couples TRBV2 to TRBJ1-5; 7 bases line up with TRBD1. CDR1 is SNHLY, CDR2 FYNNEI, per germline. Germline trimming cut 5 bases from V and 0 bases from J; bases unmatched to any gene: 4. The CDR3 contains 15 residues. This CDR3 reads CASSTQGNSNQPQHF. DNA for the CDR3: TGTGCCAGCAGTACACAGGGGAATAGCAATCAGCCCCAGCATTTT. The variable domain in full, with the rest retrieved from reference TRBV2 and TRBJ1-5, is EPEVTQTPSHQVTQMGQEVILRCVPISNHLYFYWYRQILGQKVEFLVSFYNNEISEKSEIFDDQFSVERPDGSNFTLKIRSTKLEDSAMYFCASSTQGNSNQPQHFGDGTRLSIL.

The chain couples TRBV7-9 to TRBJ1-1; 8 bases map to TRBD1. Unmatched junction bases numbered 3, after V lost 5 bases and J lost 4 bases. The CDR3 is made up of 13 amino acids. Germline values: CDR1 SEHNR, CDR2 FQNEAQ (reference sequence). In nucleotides, the CDR3 is TGTGCCAGCAGCACAGGGGGTCTCACTGAAGCTTTCTTT. Encoded protein: CASSTGGLTEAFF.

The V gene is TRBV29-1, the J gene TRBJ2-6; D perhaps matches TRBD1 (5 bases). The V and J ends lost 3 bases and 3 bases respectively, with 9 bases between them. CDR3 length equals 14 residues. CDR1 is SQVTM, CDR2 ANQGSEA, per germline. As DNA, the CDR3 is TGCAGCGTTGATTCAGGGTTTGGGGCCAACGTCCTGACTTTC. Translated: CSVDSGFGANVLTF.

This clone was seen once. The chain carries TRBV7-6 and TRBJ1-5; 9 positions match TRBD1. The CDR3 is made up of 14 amino acids. V trimming: 5 bases; J trimming: 7 bases; junction bases outside the gene matches: 6. Per the germline V gene, CDR1 is SGHVS and CDR2 is FNYEAQ. The CDR3, as DNA: TGTGCCAGCAGCCTACAGGGGGCTGGGCAGCCCCAGCATTTT. This gives the protein CASSLQGAGQPQHF.